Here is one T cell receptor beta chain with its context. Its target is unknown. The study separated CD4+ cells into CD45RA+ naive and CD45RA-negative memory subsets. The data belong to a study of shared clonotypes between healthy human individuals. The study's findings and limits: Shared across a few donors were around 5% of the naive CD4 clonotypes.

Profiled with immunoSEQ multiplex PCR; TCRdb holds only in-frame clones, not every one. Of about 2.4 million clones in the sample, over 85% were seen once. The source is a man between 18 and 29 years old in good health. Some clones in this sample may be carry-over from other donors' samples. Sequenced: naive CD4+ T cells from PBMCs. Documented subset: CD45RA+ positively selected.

CDR3 sequence (DNA): TGTGCCACTCTCCAGGGAGGCTCTGGAAACACCATATATTTT. Translated: CATLQGGSGNTIYF. The chain recombines TRBV10-3 with TRBJ1-3, with a possible D match to TRBD1 (5 bases). The V gene's germline CDR1 is ENHRY and CDR2 SYGVKD. This CDR3 contains 14 residues. V lost 10 bases and J 0 bases, leaving 13 bases between the germline ends.